This T cell receptor beta chain was documented in a study of T cell responses to AZD1222 COVID-19 vaccine (dated by TCRdb to 2020 to 2022). Regarding the study in general: AZD1222 recipients given second doses at about 4 weeks or at about 12 weeks were pooled, since spike-specific TCR depth and breadth were not found to differ between the two schedules. TCR sequencing covered 233 trial participants: around 210 given two doses of AZD1222 and approximately 25 given two doses of MenACWY control vaccine. Enrollment into the trials was organized by age into subgroups of 18-55, 56-69 and 70-plus years, and those subgroups contained around 150, 28 and 57 TCR-sequenced participants, respectively. What the work shows at the level of the full study, not this receptor alone: Participants were mostly white British, with more females than males. The authors suggested clonal diversity may have been underestimated. After two AZD1222 doses, spike-specific TCR breadth and depth were significantly higher than at day 0 and than in MenACWY recipients. Nearly half of unique spike-specific TCRs reportedly recognized epitopes outside regions mutated in the B.1.351 and B.1.1.7 variants. The 56-69-year group was small, and its depth increase did not reach significance, likely because of low power. Conclusions about previously exposed vaccinees were limited because only a handful of AZD1222 recipients were SARS-CoV-2 seropositive at baseline. Because no day 14 peak-response samples were available, the repertoires could be characterized only after the peak T cell response. Vaccine-associated CD4 TCRs spanned the whole spike protein, with dominant responses in regions 160-218 and 743-854.

The CDR3, from cysteine to phenylalanine, totals 14 residues. The entry retains the CDR3 DNA only, 42 bases that are in frame from base 1. Reading the germline V gene gives CDR1 SGHTA and CDR2 FQGNSA. The junction shows trimming of 5 bases on V and 7 bases on J, and the gene matches do not reach 6 bases of it. In the case of this clone: The target of this receptor is not known. No much larger clonotype is one base removed from it; base qualities were not supplied.

Explained via the paper, the time point label denotes: baseline before first vaccination. The vaccinee samples were drawn from two UK trials, COV001 and COV002, one of which was a single-blind randomized controlled phase 2/3 trial testing AZD1222 (ChAdOx1 nCoV-19) in healthy adults. Trial participant PBMC samples were collected at day 0 and day 28 after the second dose for TCRbeta chain sequencing. The CDR3 regions of human TCRbeta chains were analyzed by immunosequencing. The study's processing was this. Repertoire TCRs were checked for matches against a reference library of SARS-CoV-2-specific TCRs that had been generated using the MIRA antigen-specificity platform. Breadth meant the fraction of unique TCRs that were SARS-CoV-2-associated, whereas depth meant the fraction of total T cells that were SARS-CoV-2-associated. Using the MIRA data, every spike-specific TCR was mapped to the spike region that the TCR reacted to and assigned to either a CD4 or a CD8 class. Log10-transformed breadth and depth values were compared by one-way ANOVA with Sidak's multiple comparisons tests. Here the immuneACCESS table is served through TCRdb, limited to in-frame sequences with V and J called. Missing clones are a known gap in these copies; in checked studies unresolved V genes cover under half, and the rest lacks a known reason. V and J calls and clone size are given by that table; D and trimming were obtained from the DNA. For this sample the table gives fewer than 200,000 clones, of which 70% to 90% were detected only once. The ten largest clonotypes hold around 6.4% of the sample.

This sample comprised peripheral blood, obtained on day 0 of AZD1222 vaccination. The chain employs TRBV7-2 and TRBJ1-3; the central 9 bases match TRBD1. This TCR was sampled from an adult in good health. CDR3 protein: CASSPDRGSNTIYF. The DNA sequence reads TGTGCCAGCAGCCCGGACAGGGGCTCGAACACCATATATTTT.